The following is a TCR beta chain sequence with its context. Its matching antigen is unknown. The sample is drawn from a study of cytomegalovirus exposure and HLA in healthy donors. Study results and caveats: Rare TCR sequences predominated, though certain public TCRs were found in many donors.

PCR amplification relied on 60 Vbeta primers (plus 13 Jbeta primers). Profiled with immunoSEQ multiplex PCR; TCRdb holds only in-frame clones, not every one. The sample has 150,000 to 200,000 clones, 65% to 80% seen once. Germline V CDR1 and CDR2: SGHTA, FQGNSA. The CDR3 loop spans 16 amino acids. Trimming at V came to 6 bases and at J to 1 base, leaving 11 bases not matched to a gene. Material for sequencing was PBMCs. The V call is TRBV7-2, the J call TRBJ1-1; 7 positions match TRBD1. The origin of this receptor is a woman between 40 and 55 years old in good health and CMV-seropositive. CDR3 amino acids: CASRRRAGTANTEAFF. Written as DNA, the CDR3 is TGTGCCAGCAGGCGAAGGGCGGGGACAGCGAACACTGAAGCTTTCTTT.